A selection of T cell receptor beta chains follows, all from one sample in a study of OX40 agonist ivuxolimab in advanced cancers. Measured with immunoSEQ multiplex PCR; TCRdb has only the in-frame clones, and not every one. Of fewer than 50,000 clones listed, approximately 78% are singletons. Sequenced here: CD4+ or CD8+ T cells sorted from blood, sampled in a trial of the OX40 agonist ivuxolimab. The receptors stem from an adult with an advanced solid tumor such as melanoma, head and neck, liver or kidney cancer. Each CDR3 is given with its conserved first and last residue. The order of the fields is clone size, D gene, J gene, V gene, CDR3 protein, CDR3 DNA. D genes are given only for firm matches. Size tells how often a clone was seen (once, few, many) or the class of an expanded clone, and some rows leave it out.

>-|-|TRBJ2-1|TRBV7-2
CASSAGQPRNEQFF
TGTGCCAGCAGCGCTGGACAGCCTCGGAATGAGCAGTTCTTC
>-|TRBD2|TRBJ2-3|TRBV10-3
CAIKDSPGLLTDTQYF
TGTGCCATCAAAGACAGTCCGGGACTACTCACAGATACGCAGTATTTT
>-|-|TRBJ2-5|TRBV5-1
CASSLSSGVGETQYF
TGCGCCAGCAGCTTGTCCTCGGGAGTGGGAGAGACCCAGTACTTC
>-|TRBD1|TRBJ2-7|TRBV5-1
CASSSLTGSSYEQYF
TGCGCCAGCAGCTCTCTGACAGGGAGCTCCTACGAGCAGTACTTC
>-|-|TRBJ1-1|TRBV2
CASSADGRGEAFF
TGTGCCAGCAGTGCTGATGGGAGGGGTGAAGCTTTCTTT
>-|-|TRBJ2-3|TRBV9
CASSVGTSTRTDTQYF
TGTGCCAGCAGCGTAGGCACTTCAACACGCACAGATACGCAGTATTTT
>-|-|TRBJ1-4|TRBV11-2
CASSPSALGEKLFF
TGTGCCAGCAGCCCTTCCGCGTTGGGTGAAAAACTGTTTTTT
>-|-|TRBJ1-5|TRBV5-1
CASSLDTLPPQHF
TGCGCCAGCAGCTTGGACACTCTTCCGCCCCAGCATTTT
>-|-|TRBJ1-2|TRBV30
CAGRSNYGYTF
TGTGCCGGAAGGAGTAACTATGGCTACACCTTC
>-|TRBD2|TRBJ2-3|TRBV19
CASSPGTSGFTDTQYF
TGTGCCAGTAGTCCTGGGACTAGCGGCTTCACAGATACGCAGTATTTT
>few|TRBD1|TRBJ1-1|TRBV28
CASGTGGPVLAAFF
TGTGCCAGCGGTACAGGGGGGCCTGTTTTAGCAGCTTTCTTT
>-|-|TRBJ2-1|TRBV5-6
CASSFATEQFF
TGTGCCAGCAGCTTTGCCACCGAGCAGTTCTTC
>-|-|TRBJ2-1|TRBV13
CASSLHARWGEQFF
TGTGCCAGCAGCCTCCACGCACGCTGGGGGGAGCAGTTCTTC
>-|TRBD2|TRBJ2-5|TRBV11-3
CASSPGTSGSHRETQYF
TGTGCCAGCAGCCCCGGGACTAGCGGGAGCCACAGGGAGACCCAGTACTTC
>-|TRBD1|TRBJ2-3|TRBV18
CASSPRVTGGTDTQYF
TGTGCCAGCTCACCACGAGTAACAGGGGGCACAGATACGCAGTATTTT
>-|TRBD1|TRBJ1-2|TRBV5-1
CASSYWGTANGGYTF
TGCGCCAGCAGCTATTGGGGGACAGCCAACGGGGGCTACACCTTC
>-|-|TRBJ2-6|TRBV7-7
CASSMDSVPQSRANVLTF
TGTGCCAGCAGCATGGATTCTGTGCCACAAAGTCGGGCCAACGTCCTGACTTTC
>once|-|TRBJ2-1|TRBV19
CASSWAAGGYNEQFF
TGTGCCAGTAGTTGGGCCGCCGGTGGCTACAATGAGCAGTTCTTC
>-|TRBD2|TRBJ2-1|TRBV9
CASSVAGRPYNEQFF
TGTGCCAGCAGCGTAGCCGGGAGGCCCTACAATGAGCAGTTCTTC
>-|-|TRBJ1-1|TRBV27
CASSLSRATEAFF
TGTGCCAGCAGTTTATCAAGGGCCACTGAAGCTTTCTTT
>-|-|TRBJ1-2|TRBV5-1
CASSLESVNYGYTF
TGCGCCAGCAGCTTGGAATCGGTTAACTATGGCTACACCTTC
>-|-|TRBJ1-5|TRBV19
CASRKDRFSNQPQHF
TGTGCCAGTAGGAAGGACAGATTCAGCAATCAGCCCCAGCATTTT
>-|-|TRBJ2-3|TRBV4-1
CASSQPGRDWSLDTQYF
TGCGCCAGCAGCCAACCCGGACGGGACTGGAGCCTTGATACGCAGTATTTT
>-|-|TRBJ2-5|TRBV6-5
CASRFRSQETQYF
TGTGCCAGCCGCTTCCGGAGTCAAGAGACCCAGTACTTC
>-|-|TRBJ1-2|TRBV11-2
CASSLFLAGTGYTF
TGTGCCAGCAGCTTATTTTTGGCAGGGACTGGCTACACCTTC
>-|-|TRBJ1-1|TRBV19
CASLDIRLNTEAFF
TGTGCCAGTCTCGACATCAGGTTGAACACTGAAGCTTTCTTT
>-|-|TRBJ2-6|TRBV2
CASSARLSGANVLTF
TGTGCCAGCAGTGCTCGGCTCTCTGGGGCCAACGTCCTGACTTTC
>-|-|TRBJ2-2|TRBV5-1
CASSLSSGAGELFF
TGCGCCAGCAGCTTGTCCTCAGGGGCCGGGGAGCTGTTTTTT
>-|TRBD2|TRBJ2-7|TRBV2
CASTASGPESEQYF
TGTGCCAGCACGGCTAGCGGGCCGGAGTCCGAGCAGTACTTC
>-|-|TRBJ2-1|TRBV12-5
CASGLGPGGYNEQFF
TGTGCTAGTGGTTTGGGACCAGGAGGGTACAATGAGCAGTTCTTC
>-|TRBD2|TRBJ2-1|TRBV18
CASSRLSGSGNEQFF
TGTGCCAGCTCACGCCTTAGCGGGAGCGGCAATGAGCAGTTCTTC
>-|TRBD1|TRBJ1-2|TRBV6-5
CASSYSGQGRKGYTF
TGTGCCAGCAGTTACTCGGGACAGGGGAGAAAGGGCTACACCTTC
>-|-|TRBJ1-3|TRBV2
CASRGRNSGNTIYF
TGTGCCAGCAGAGGACGTAACTCTGGAAACACCATATATTTT
>-|-|TRBJ2-1|TRBV29-1
CSVEALSSYNEQFF
TGCAGCGTTGAAGCGTTGAGCTCCTACAATGAGCAGTTCTTC
>-|-|TRBJ1-4|TRBV10-1
CASSGTDQSGNEKLFF
TGCGCCAGCAGTGGCACCGATCAGAGTGGTAATGAAAAACTGTTTTTT
>-|-|TRBJ2-1|TRBV14
CASSPSSSYNEQFF
TGTGCCAGCAGCCCGTCTAGCTCCTACAATGAGCAGTTCTTC
>-|TRBD2|TRBJ2-1|TRBV2
CASRDTGGSYNEQFF
TGTGCCAGCAGGGATACGGGAGGCTCCTACAATGAGCAGTTCTTC
>-|-|TRBJ1-3|TRBV5-6
CASSLVAGGGGNTIYF
TGTGCCAGCAGCTTGGTTGCAGGTGGAGGTGGAAACACCATATATTTT
>-|TRBD1|TRBJ1-1|TRBV5-1
CASSFLKGQGAWGTEAFF
TGCGCCAGCAGCTTCCTCAAGGGACAGGGGGCCTGGGGCACTGAAGCTTTCTTT
>few|-|TRBJ2-2|TRBV18
CASSPDYTGELFF
TGTGCCAGCTCACCTGACTACACCGGGGAGCTGTTTTTT
>-|TRBD1|TRBJ1-1|TRBV11-3
CASSLRDRAWNTEAFF
TGTGCCAGCAGCTTAAGGGACAGGGCCTGGAACACTGAAGCTTTCTTT
>-|-|TRBJ2-3|TRBV19
CASSLLGNTQYF
TGTGCCAGTAGTCTATTGGGGAATACGCAGTATTTT
>-|TRBD2|TRBJ2-3|TRBV5-1
CASSLGTRGTDTQYF
TGCGCCAGCAGCTTAGGGACTAGAGGCACAGATACGCAGTATTTT
>-|TRBD1|TRBJ2-5|TRBV7-6
CASSSRQGQETQYF
TGTGCCAGCAGCTCAAGACAGGGCCAAGAGACCCAGTACTTC
>medium-sized|-|TRBJ1-1|TRBV11-3
CASSFSVNTEAFF
TGTGCCAGCAGCTTCTCTGTGAACACTGAAGCTTTCTTT
>-|-|TRBJ1-2|TRBV18
CASSSGGRIYGYTF
TGTGCCAGCTCATCAGGAGGCAGGATCTATGGCTACACCTTC
>-|TRBD2|TRBJ2-1|TRBV7-8
CASSSLAGGINEQFF
TGTGCCAGCAGCTCCCTAGCGGGAGGCATCAATGAGCAGTTCTTC
>-|-|TRBJ2-3|TRBV29-1
CSYDRASTDTQYF
TGCAGTTATGACAGAGCGTCCACAGATACGCAGTATTTT
>few|TRBD2|TRBJ2-3|TRBV5-1
CASSQTVSGRGSDTQYF
TGCGCCAGCAGCCAAACTGTTAGCGGGAGGGGATCAGATACGCAGTATTTT
>-|-|TRBJ2-7|TRBV7-3
CASSLSGRATYEQYF
TGTGCCAGCAGCTTGAGCGGCAGGGCGACCTACGAGCAGTACTTC
>-|-|TRBJ1-5|TRBV5-6
CASSLEGIVGQPQHF
TGTGCCAGCAGCTTGGAGGGGATAGTGGGACAGCCCCAGCATTTT
>-|TRBD1|TRBJ2-2|TRBV18
CASSAPGQLGELFF
TGTGCCAGCTCAGCTCCGGGACAGCTCGGGGAGCTGTTTTTT
>-|-|TRBJ1-1|TRBV25-1
CASSESLQAFF
TGTGCCAGCAGTGAAAGCCTGCAAGCTTTCTTT